This entry lists 14 T cell receptor beta chains sequenced from one sample in a study of T-cell reconstitution after alpha-beta-depleted transplantation in children. Preparation of the TCRbeta library used unique molecular identifiers. TCRdb used MiXCR to reprocess the PCR reads, holding one entry per CDR3 protein. The sample carries 900,000 or so distinct CDR3 sequences, 16% recorded once. Sequenced material: PBMCs, mostly from graft donor cells, taken 360 days after TCRalphabeta/CD19-depleted stem cell transplant. All receptors come from a male patient between 10 and 17 years old who had a stem cell transplant for acute lymphoblastic leukemia, so the T cells may come from the graft donor.

This clonotype appeared a few times. V is TRBV18 and J is TRBJ2-2; 7 bases line up with TRBD1. The V gene's germline CDR1 is KGHSH and CDR2 LQKENI. The CDR3 runs to 14 residues. Trimming cost V 8 bases and J 4 bases; bases outside gene matches: 7. CDR3 sequence reads: CASLQGIGTGELFF. Here the CDR3 DNA reads TGTGCCAGCCTACAGGGGATCGGCACCGGGGAGCTGTTTTTT.

This clonotype was observed a handful of times. The chain carries TRBV7-6 and TRBJ2-7, with D tentatively TRBD1 or TRBD2 (7 bases each). This CDR3 is built from 15 residues. V dropped 5 bases and J dropped 3 bases, with 17 bases sitting between them. CDR1 SGHVS and CDR2 FNYEAQ come from the germline V gene. The CDR3 sequence is CASSPGGASRYEQYF. The CDR3 region has the DNA TGTGCCAGCAGCCCAGGGGGGGCGTCCCGCTACGAGCAGTACTTC. Together with reference TRBV7-6 and TRBJ2-7, the CDR3 gives the full variable domain: GAGVSQSPRYKVTKRGQDVALRCDPISGHVSLYWYRQALGQGPEFLTYFNYEAQQDKSGLPNDRFSAERPEGSISTLTIQRTEQRDSAMYRCASSPGGASRYEQYFGPGTRLTVT.

This clonotype was found once. The genes are TRBV20-1 and TRBJ2-5, with TRBD1 matching over 7 bases. CDR1 and CDR2 (germline): DFQATT, SNEGSKA (reference sequence). This CDR3 has 13 residues. V lost 3 bases and J lost 2; bases outside the gene matches: 3. In DNA form, the CDR3 reads TGCAGTGCTAGGACAGGGCAGCAAGAGACCCAGTACTTC. This codes for CSARTGQQETQYF.

This clonotype was seen only a few times. This chain connects TRBV12-5 to TRBJ2-3, with 7 positions matching TRBD2. Losses at the gene ends were 0 bases for V and 4 bases for J; bases not matched to a gene: 7. The CDR3 consists of 16 residues. The V gene's germline CDR1 is LGHNT and CDR2 FRNRAP. The CDR3 coding sequence is TGTGCTAGTGGTTTGGTACGGGGCGGGAGTGCAGATACGCAGTATTTT. Its protein product is CASGLVRGGSADTQYF.

In its sample, this clonotype was seen many times. V gene TRBV3-1 combines with J gene TRBJ2-7, with 15 bases matching TRBD2. Germline assignment: CDR1 LGHDT and CDR2 YNNKEL (reference sequence). This CDR3 comprises 20 residues. Trimming took 0 bases from V and 5 from J; bases not matched to a gene: 14. The CDR3 region is CASSQDIGTSGRIWLNEQYF. CDR3 DNA sequence: TGTGCCAGCAGCCAAGACATTGGGACTAGCGGGAGGATCTGGCTGAACGAGCAGTACTTC.

The chain uses TRBV4-2 and TRBJ2-3; TRBD2 matches at 12 bases. The CDR3 sequence is 15 residues long. J gave up 5 bases and V 3 bases, and 3 bases lay outside the gene matches. CDR1 is LGHNA and CDR2 is YNFKEQ in the germline V gene. The chain's CDR3 is CASSHRTSGEDTQYF. The CDR3, as DNA: TGTGCCAGCAGCCACCGGACTAGCGGGGAAGATACGCAGTATTTT.

This clonotype was observed a few times. The rearrangement joins TRBV14 to TRBJ1-2; a possible D gene is TRBD1 (5 bases). Per germline, CDR1 SGHDN and CDR2 FVKESK. Trimming pared 2 bases from V and 8 bases from J, leaving 15 bases between. The CDR3 has 14 residues. Written as DNA, the CDR3 is TGTGCCAGCAGCCAACAGGGAGGGGCGGAAGGCTACACCTTC. It encodes CASSQQGGAEGYTF.

The rearrangement joins TRBV4-1 to TRBJ2-1; D assignment may be TRBD1 or TRBD2 (5 bases each). The length of the CDR3 is 15 residues. V lost 1 base to trimming and J lost 6 bases, with 13 bases between them. Germline lookup yields CDR1 MGHRA and CDR2 YSYEKL. This CDR3 is CASSQVGRRGNEQFF. CDR3 nucleotides: TGCGCCAGCAGCCAAGTGGGGAGAAGGGGCAATGAGCAGTTCTTC.

The rearrangement joins TRBV20-1 to TRBJ2-7; weak D call: TRBD1 (6 bases). The CDR3 has 12 amino acids. Germline V gene lookup returns CDR1 DFQATT and CDR2 SNEGSKA (reference sequence). The V end was cut by 4 bases, the J end by 1 base, with 8 bases between. CDR3 residues: CSATGQSYEQYF. The CDR3 DNA sequence: TGCAGTGCTACCGGACAGTCCTACGAGCAGTACTTC.

This clonotype was seen a few times. The chain links TRBV7-9 to TRBJ2-7; D gene uncertain. The CDR3 covers 15 residues. The V and J ends lost 3 bases and 0 bases respectively, with 12 bases between them. The germline CDR1 and CDR2 sequences are SEHNR and FQNEAQ (reference sequence). CDR3 amino acids: CASSFPGPRSYEQYF. The CDR3 bases are TGTGCCAGCAGCTTCCCCGGCCCTCGCTCCTACGAGCAGTACTTC. Supplemented by reference TRBV7-9 and TRBJ2-7, the full variable domain reads DTGVSQNPRHKITKRGQNVTFRCDPISEHNRLYWYRQTLGQGPEFLTYFQNEAQLEKSRLLSDRFSAERPKGSFSTLEIQRTEQGDSAMYLCASSFPGPRSYEQYFGPGTRLTVT.

In its sample, this clonotype was seen many times. The DNA for the CDR3 is TGCGCCAGCAGCCGTGGCCCAGCGGAGGAAGAAAAACTGTTTTTT. Amino acid sequence: CASSRGPAEEEKLFF. The chain combines TRBV5-1 with TRBJ1-4; D ambiguous. Germline V gives CDR1 SGHRS, CDR2 YFSETQ. The CDR3 has 15 residues. Trimming removed 4 bases at V and 8 bases at J, with 18 bases between.

The rearrangement uses TRBV7-6 and TRBJ2-3; tentatively, D is TRBD2 (5 bases). With 2 bases removed from V and 2 bases from J, the gap between germline ends came to 11 bases. The CDR3 extends over 15 amino acids. The germline gives CDR1 SGHVS, CDR2 FNYEAQ. This CDR3 reads CASSLSGGATDTQYF. Here the CDR3 DNA reads TGTGCCAGCAGCTTAAGCGGCGGAGCCACAGATACGCAGTATTTT.

This clonotype was found many times. J is TRBJ1-1 and V is TRBV12-3 or TRBV12-4, with 11 nucleotides matching TRBD1. Trimming cost V 5 bases and J 6 bases; bases outside gene matches: 8. The CDR3 contains 15 residues. The CDR3 is CASSPRGQGGSEAFF. The DNA of the CDR3 is TGTGCCAGCAGTCCACGGGGACAGGGGGGGTCTGAAGCTTTCTTT.

V is TRBV5-1 and J is TRBJ2-5, with 7 bases lining up with TRBD2. This CDR3 has 16 amino acids. Germline CDR1 and CDR2: SGHRS and YFSETQ. V trimming: 4 bases; J trimming: 5 bases; junction bases outside the gene matches: 14. The CDR3 sequence is CASSVPEGGSSETQYF. The DNA for the CDR3 is TGCGCCAGCAGCGTCCCCGAGGGCGGGAGTTCGGAGACCCAGTACTTC.